These 20 T cell receptor beta chains were sequenced from one sample in a study of T cells in Graves' hyperthyroidism and ophthalmopathy. RNA transcripts yielded amplified TCR beta CDR3 regions. First-round RT-PCR of the TCR CDR3 relied on the HTBI primer set. MiXCR, run by TCRdb on the multiplex PCR reads, gives a single entry per CDR3 protein. The sample consists of fewer than 650,000 distinct CDR3 sequences, 13% to 15% of them appearing once. The sample consisted of blood. All receptors derive from a young woman with Graves' ophthalmopathy.

Many counts were recorded for this clonotype. This chain connects TRBV28 to TRBJ1-1; perhaps TRBD1 as D (5 bases). CDR1 and CDR2 from the germline V gene are MDHEN and SYDVKM. There are 13 residues in the CDR3. V was trimmed by 4 bases and J by 4 bases, leaving 10 bases between them. Written as DNA, the CDR3 is TGTGCCAGCAGTTCGGGGGATGCCACTGAAGCTTTCTTT. The encoded protein is CASSSGDATEAFF.

This clonotype came up many times. The gene calls are TRBV12-5 and TRBJ1-1; weak D call: TRBD1 (5 bases). This CDR3 spans 14 amino acids. Trimming stripped 1 base from V and 1 base from J, with 7 bases between. Germline values: CDR1 LGHNT, CDR2 FRNRAP. CDR3 coding DNA: TGTGCTAGTGGTTTGGCAGGGTGGAACACTGAAGCTTTCTTT. Translation: CASGLAGWNTEAFF. Together with reference TRBV12-5 and TRBJ1-1, the CDR3 gives the full variable domain: DARVTQTPRHKVTEMGQEVTMRCQPILGHNTVFWYRQTMMQGLELLAYFRNRAPLDDSGMPKDRFSAEMPDATLATLKIQPSEPRDSAVYFCASGLAGWNTEAFFGQGTRLTVV.

There are many counts of this clonotype. The rearrangement links TRBV2 to TRBJ2-5; D is possibly TRBD1 or TRBD2 (5 bases each). The germline V gene encodes CDR1 SNHLY and CDR2 FYNNEI. V was trimmed by 5 bases and J by 1 base, leaving 11 bases between them. The CDR3 runs to 14 residues. Here the CDR3 reads CASSFGTVQETQYF. CDR3 DNA: TGTGCCAGCAGTTTCGGGACGGTCCAAGAGACCCAGTACTTC.

The V gene is TRBV10-3, the J gene TRBJ2-1, with D possibly being TRBD2 (5 bases). From germline, CDR1 is ENHRY and CDR2 SYGVKD. The CDR3 extends over 13 amino acids. Trimming pared 0 bases from V and 7 bases from J, leaving 7 bases between. The CDR3 reads CAISESRANEQFF. In DNA, the CDR3 is TGTGCCATCAGTGAGTCGCGGGCTAATGAGCAGTTCTTC.

This clonotype was counted only a few times. V gene TRBV4-3 combines with J gene TRBJ2-3; 14 bases map to TRBD2. The CDR3 is 16 residues long. Germline V gives CDR1 LGHNA, CDR2 YSLEER. V dropped 1 base and J dropped 6; count of bases not matched to a gene: 3. The chain's CDR3 is CASSQGTSGRSDTQYF. The CDR3 coding sequence is TGCGCCAGCAGCCAAGGGACTAGCGGGAGGTCGGATACGCAGTATTTT.

This sequence joins TRBV10-3 and TRBJ1-1; D might be TRBD1 (6 bases). Germline CDR1 is ENHRY and CDR2 is SYGVKD. The CDR3 totals 14 residues. Trimming cost V 6 bases and J 5 bases, with 16 bases left between them. The CDR3 DNA is TGTGCCATCAGGGGTACAGGGCAGGGAACTGAAGCTTTCTTT. Residues: CAIRGTGQGTEAFF.

Ten or more counts support this clonotype. The rearrangement uses TRBV2 and TRBJ2-3, with 10 bases fitting TRBD1. In germline, CDR1 is SNHLY, CDR2 FYNNEI. The CDR3 loop spans 16 amino acids. J gave up 2 bases and V 1 base, and 3 bases lay outside the gene matches. The CDR3 nucleotides are TGTGCCAGCAGTGAAGGACAGGGGGCCTTCACAGATACGCAGTATTTT. Amino acid sequence: CASSEGQGAFTDTQYF.

This clonotype was counted at least ten times. This sequence joins TRBV28 and TRBJ1-2, with a possible D match to TRBD1 (6 bases). V was shortened by 5 bases and J by 8 bases, with 21 bases between the two germline ends. This CDR3 contains 15 residues. Germline CDR1 reads MDHEN; CDR2 reads SYDVKM. CDR3 DNA: TGTGCCAGCAGTCTTGAACAGGGCGCCATCGGAGGCTACACCTTC. This translates into CASSLEQGAIGGYTF.

Many counts were recorded for this clonotype. The V call is TRBV5-5, the J call TRBJ2-7; D may match TRBD1 or TRBD2 (7 bases each). V lost 5 bases, J lost 2 bases, and 23 bases lay in between. Germline V lookup: CDR1 SGHKS, CDR2 YYEKEE (reference sequence). This CDR3 has 17 residues. The CDR3: CASRIPGGEFFPYEQYF. The CDR3 DNA follows: TGTGCCAGCAGGATACCAGGGGGGGAGTTCTTCCCCTACGAGCAGTACTTC.

This clonotype was seen many times. This chain connects TRBV2 to TRBJ2-1; 10 bases match TRBD2. CDR1 and CDR2 (germline): SNHLY, FYNNEI. This CDR3 spans 14 amino acids. V trimming: 4 bases; J trimming: 8 bases; junction bases outside the gene matches: 5. The CDR3 nucleotides read TGTGCCAGCAGTGGACTAGCGGGCAGGCATGAGCAGTTCTTC. It encodes CASSGLAGRHEQFF.

In its sample, this clonotype was seen many times. The J gene is TRBJ1-5, the V gene TRBV7-2, with 9 bases fitting TRBD1. The germline CDR1 and CDR2 sequences are SGHTA and FQGNSA. CDR3 length equals 13 residues. The V segment lost 5 bases and the J segment 4 bases; nucleotides outside the gene matches: 0. The CDR3 sequence is CASSDRGNQPQHF. The DNA for the CDR3 is TGTGCCAGCAGCGACAGGGGGAATCAGCCCCAGCATTTT.

The rearrangement links TRBV2 to TRBJ2-3, with 9 bases lining up with TRBD2. Losses at the gene ends were 5 bases for V and 2 bases for J; bases not matched to a gene: 8. The CDR3 covers 16 residues. CDR1 is SNHLY, CDR2 FYNNEI, per germline. CDR3 sequence: CASSLLLAGFTDTQYF. CDR3 in DNA: TGTGCCAGCAGTCTCCTCCTAGCGGGGTTCACAGATACGCAGTATTTT.

This chain uses TRBV28 with TRBJ2-7; D might be TRBD1 (6 bases). This CDR3 is 14 amino acids long. Germline V gene sequence: CDR1 MDHEN, CDR2 SYDVKM. Trimming removed 3 bases from V and 7 bases from J, with 16 bases in between. DNA for the CDR3: TGTGCCAGCAGTTTCCCCGGACAGATCTGGGAGCAGTACTTC. It specifies CASSFPGQIWEQYF.

The table lists this clonotype with a few counts. This sequence joins TRBV5-6 and TRBJ1-5; no reliable D call. Trimming took off 3 bases at V and 4 bases at J, with 11 bases between the two ends. The CDR3 is 14 amino acids. Germline V gene data show CDR1 as SGHDT and CDR2 as YYEEEE. Written as DNA, the CDR3 is TGTGCCAGCAGCTCATTAGACGGTAATCAGCCCCAGCATTTT. Its translation: CASSSLDGNQPQHF. Full variable domain (outside the CDR3, taken from reference TRBV5-6 and TRBJ1-5): DAGVTQSPTHLIKTRGQQVTLRCSPKSGHDTVSWYQQALGQGPQFIFQYYEEEERQRGNFPDRFSGHQFPNYSSELNVNALLLGDSALYLCASSSLDGNQPQHFGDGTRLSIL.

This clonotype was detected a few times. The chain couples TRBV25-1 to TRBJ1-1; D is unresolved. V lost 7 bases to trimming and J lost 3 bases, with 12 bases between them. The CDR3 consists of 13 residues. The germline CDR1 and CDR2 sequences are MGHDK and SYGVNS. DNA for the CDR3: TGTGCCAGCATTCCTCCGGTGGACACTGAAGCTTTCTTT. This gives the protein CASIPPVDTEAFF.

This clonotype has ten or more counts. V is TRBV2 and J is TRBJ2-5; TRBD2 aligns across 10 bases. The V gene's germline CDR1 is SNHLY and CDR2 FYNNEI. The CDR3 has 15 residues. Trimming took 6 bases from V and 3 from J; bases not matched to a gene: 7. The CDR3 spells CASRGLAVPKETQYF. The CDR3 nucleotides read TGTGCCAGCAGAGGACTAGCGGTACCTAAAGAGACCCAGTACTTC.

The V gene is TRBV7-9, the J gene TRBJ2-6; D is undetermined. V gave up 10 bases and J gave up 0 bases, with 13 bases separating them. The CDR3 is 15 amino acids. Per germline, CDR1 SEHNR and CDR2 FQNEAQ (reference sequence). The CDR3 DNA follows: TGTGCCACCAAAGAGCTGAGCTCTGGGGCCAACGTCCTGACTTTC. Its protein is CATKELSSGANVLTF.

The V and J genes are TRBV10-3 and TRBJ1-6; 7 positions match TRBD1. The germline gives CDR1 ENHRY, CDR2 SYGVKD. V lost 5 bases to trimming and J lost 5 bases; unmatched junction nucleotides: 9. The CDR3 is made up of 16 amino acids. The CDR3 sequence is CAISPMGTDNNSPLHF. Written as DNA, the CDR3 is TGTGCCATCAGTCCGATGGGGACAGACAATAATTCACCCCTCCACTTT.

Regarding this clonotype: A read error may be the cause here, since a much bigger clone is one base away. The rearrangement links TRBV2 to TRBJ2-3, with TRBD2 matching 10 bases. Germline V gene lookup returns CDR1 SNHLY and CDR2 FYNNEI. The CDR3 is made up of 17 amino acids. CDR3 region: CATSDGTSVASADTQYF. DNA of the CDR3: TGTGCCACCAGTGATGGGACTAGCGTTGCTAGCGCAGATACGCAGTATTTT. The variable domain in full, with the rest retrieved from reference TRBV2 and TRBJ2-3, is EPEVTQTPSHQVTQMGQEVILRCVPISNHLYFYWYRQILGQKVEFLVSFYNNEISEKSEIFDDQFSVERPDGSNFTLKIRSTKLEDSAMYFCATSDGTSVASADTQYFGPGTRLTVL.

This clonotype has ten or more counts. The V gene is TRBV20-1, the J gene TRBJ2-3; 10 nucleotides agree with TRBD2. Trimming removed 0 bases from V and 9 bases from J; junction bases left unmatched: 9. Germline V gene lookup returns CDR1 DFQATT and CDR2 SNEGSKA (reference sequence). There are 15 residues in the CDR3. DNA of the CDR3: TGCAGTGCTAGAGATCCTAGCGGGAGTATATACACGCAGTATTTT. Protein: CSARDPSGSIYTQYF.